These 19 T cell receptor beta chains were all obtained from the same sample, sequenced in a study of blood T cell repertoires in COVID-19. TCRdb's table, derived via immunoSEQ multiplex PCR, lists solely in-frame clones and lacks some. The sample carries more than 300,000 clones, about 87% recorded once. Sequenced input: PBMCs or T cells enriched from blood (not recorded which). These TCRs come from a man aged 35-49 years in a cohort exposed to, infected with or recovered from COVID-19 (not recorded which).

V is TRBV19 and J is TRBJ2-2, with TRBD2 matching over 10 bases. V lost 5 bases to trimming and J lost 5 bases; unmatched junction nucleotides: 8. Germline CDR1 and CDR2: LNHDA and SQIVND (reference sequence). CDR3 length equals 16 residues. CDR3 region: CASSASGRRLTGELFF. CDR3 DNA: TGTGCCAGTAGTGCTAGCGGGAGACGGTTAACCGGGGAGCTGTTTTTT.

In its sample, this clone was seen a few times. CDR3: CAISPDSTFSYEQYF. The CDR3 coding sequence is TGTGCCATCAGCCCGGACAGTACTTTTTCCTACGAGCAGTACTTC. The chain links TRBV10-3 to TRBJ2-7; D might be TRBD1 (6 bases). Germline CDR1 is ENHRY and CDR2 is SYGVKD. The CDR3 is 15 amino acids. V lost 6 bases and J 1 base, leaving 16 bases between the germline ends.

This clone was seen once. The V gene is TRBV4-1, the J gene TRBJ1-5; D possibly corresponds to TRBD1 (6 bases). Germline V lookup: CDR1 MGHRA, CDR2 YSYEKL. Trimming cost V 3 bases and J 0 bases, with 15 bases left between them. CDR3 length: 17 residues. CDR3 in amino acids: CASSQRTAPNSNQPQHF. In nucleotides, the CDR3 is TGCGCCAGCAGCCAGCGGACAGCTCCTAATAGCAATCAGCCCCAGCATTTT.

The chain joins TRBV11-2 to TRBJ2-4; the D gene is possibly TRBD1 (5 bases). Looked up from germline, CDR1 is SGHAT and CDR2 is FQNNGV. The CDR3 spans 11 residues. V lost 5 bases and J 9 bases, leaving 8 bases between the germline ends. The CDR3 is CASSQGPIQYF. Here the CDR3 DNA reads TGTGCCAGCAGCCAGGGCCCCATTCAGTACTTC.

This chain links TRBV9 with TRBJ2-1; 14 nucleotides align to TRBD2. Germline V gene data show CDR1 as SGDLS and CDR2 as YYNGEE. The length of the CDR3 is 16 residues. V shed 3 bases and J 8 bases; nucleotides not matched to a gene: 7. The CDR3 spells CASSATGTSGRHEQFF. CDR3 coding DNA: TGTGCCAGCAGCGCCACTGGGACTAGCGGGAGACATGAGCAGTTCTTC.

V usage is TRBV7-9 and J usage is TRBJ2-5; no definite D call. Trimming left V 3 bases short and J 1 base short, with 9 bases between. The germline CDR1 and CDR2 sequences are SEHNR and FQNEAQ (reference sequence). The CDR3 spans 14 residues. The DNA for the CDR3 is TGTGCCAGCAGCTTTGATCAGGCCCAAGAGACCCAGTACTTC. Translating gives CASSFDQAQETQYF.

The chain joins TRBV12-3 or TRBV12-4 to TRBJ1-2, with a possible D match to TRBD1 (6 bases). Trimming shortened V by 6 bases and J by 8 bases, and 13 bases separated the two germline ends. The CDR3 consists of 12 residues. The CDR3 spells CASRFGQLGYTF. CDR3 bases: TGTGCCAGCAGGTTCGGACAGCTCGGCTACACCTTC.

The chain couples TRBV9 to TRBJ1-5; 8 bases are shared with TRBD1. The CDR3 length is 19 residues. V was pared by 0 bases and J by 0 bases, with 11 bases of the junction left unmatched. CDR1 SGDLS and CDR2 YYNGEE come from the germline V gene. CDR3 sequence reads: CASSVVADRGIRSNQPQHF. Here the CDR3 DNA reads TGTGCCAGCAGCGTAGTGGCTGACAGGGGAATCCGTAGCAATCAGCCCCAGCATTTT. The full variable domain, completed using reference TRBV9 and TRBJ1-5, is DSGVTQTPKHLITATGQRVTLRCSPRSGDLSVYWYQQSLDQGLQFLIQYYNGEERAKGNILERFSAQQFPDLHSELNLSSLELGDSALYFCASSVVADRGIRSNQPQHFGDGTRLSIL.

V usage is TRBV4-1 and J usage is TRBJ2-5, with TRBD2 identical over 9 bases. Germline values: CDR1 MGHRA, CDR2 YSYEKL. J lost 4 bases, V lost 0 bases, and 15 bases had no gene match. The CDR3 sequence is 19 residues long. This CDR3 is CASSQERTSGWPGRETQYF. CDR3 in DNA: TGCGCCAGCAGCCAAGAACGCACTAGCGGGTGGCCCGGGAGAGAGACCCAGTACTTC.

The chain couples TRBV11-2 to TRBJ1-6; D ambiguous. CDR3 length equals 13 residues. V gave up 3 bases and J gave up 8 bases, with 8 bases separating them. Germline V gives CDR1 SGHAT, CDR2 FQNNGV. The CDR3 coding sequence is TGTGCCAGCAGCTTTACAGAAGATTCACCCCTCCACTTT. It yields the protein CASSFTEDSPLHF.

The V and J genes are TRBV24-1 and TRBJ2-3; maybe TRBD1 (6 bases). V was clipped by 0 bases and J by 0 bases, with 12 bases between them. The CDR3 consists of 17 residues. CDR1 is KGHDR, CDR2 SFDVKD, per germline. The CDR3 sequence is CATSDLGRGSSTDTQYF. CDR3 nucleotide sequence: TGTGCCACCAGTGATTTGGGCAGGGGATCTAGCACAGATACGCAGTATTTT.

The V call is TRBV19, the J call TRBJ1-1; TRBD1 matches 7 bases. CDR1 and CDR2 (germline): LNHDA, SQIVND (reference sequence). The CDR3 covers 13 residues. V was clipped by 5 bases and J by 1 base; unmatched bases: 1. Here the CDR3 reads CASSRTGNTEAFF. Here the CDR3 DNA reads TGTGCCAGTAGTCGGACAGGGAACACTGAAGCTTTCTTT.

V and J are TRBV7-9 and TRBJ1-1; D call uncertain. CDR3 length equals 14 residues. The V gene lost 2 bases and the J gene lost 1 base, with 8 bases spanning the gap. CDR1 and CDR2 from the germline V gene are SEHNR and FQNEAQ (reference sequence). CDR3 residues: CASSLTVGNTEAFF. DNA for the CDR3: TGTGCCAGCAGCTTAACGGTTGGGAACACTGAAGCTTTCTTT.

This chain connects TRBV11-2 to TRBJ2-4; no clear D gene. Germline CDR1 and CDR2: SGHAT and FQNNGV. CDR3 length equals 17 residues. Trimming cost V 0 bases and J 1 base, with 13 bases left between them. CDR3 nucleotide sequence: TGTGCCAGCAGCTTAGAGGGCAGAGCCTTGGCCAAAAACATTCAGTACTTC. Protein: CASSLEGRALAKNIQYF.

The CDR3 sequence is CASRQQGAVDTEAFF. Here the CDR3 DNA reads TGTGCCAGCAGACAACAGGGGGCGGTTGACACTGAAGCTTTCTTT. The J gene is TRBJ1-1, the V gene TRBV6-4; 9 bases are a match to TRBD1. Germline CDR1 is MRHNA and CDR2 is SNTAGT. The V segment lost 6 bases and the J segment 3 bases; nucleotides outside the gene matches: 8. This CDR3 has 15 amino acids.

This clone appeared once. V and J are TRBV3-1 (or the pseudogene TRBV3-2) and TRBJ2-5; 7 nucleotides agree with TRBD2. V lost 5 bases, J lost 4 bases, and 10 bases stayed unmatched. There are 15 residues in the CDR3. CDR1 is LGHDT, CDR2 YNNKEL, per germline (reference sequence). CDR3 sequence: CASSSRLAGIETQYF. CDR3 DNA: TGTGCCAGCAGCTCTCGACTAGCCGGGATAGAGACCCAGTACTTC.

V is TRBV6-5 and J is TRBJ1-1, with TRBD1 matching over 8 bases. There are 14 residues in the CDR3. Germline V lookup: CDR1 MNHEY, CDR2 SVGAGI. Trimming cost V 5 bases and J 1 base; bases outside gene matches: 3. The CDR3 DNA reads as TGTGCCAGCAGTCCCGGGACAGGGAACACTGAAGCTTTCTTT. It is translated as CASSPGTGNTEAFF.

This clone was detected only a few times. The rearrangement joins TRBV21-1 to TRBJ1-5; the table calls TRBD1, which could not be checked here. TRBV21-1 is a documented pseudogene. This CDR3 contains 19 residues. The CDR3 here is CASREGQGAVVIPNQPQHF. The CDR3 nucleotides are TGTGCCAGCAGGGAAGGACAGGGGGCGGTGGTAATCCCCAATCAGCCCCAGCATTTT.

The chain joins TRBV11-2 to TRBJ1-2, with TRBD1 matching 7 bases. After removal of 5 bases from V and 8 bases from J, the junction contained 8 bases not matched to a gene. Germline CDR1 and CDR2: SGHAT and FQNNGV. The CDR3 is 13 residues long. The CDR3 bases are TGTGCCAGCAGCGTAACAGGGGCAGGAGGCTACACCTTC. Translated: CASSVTGAGGYTF.